The next 6 T cell receptor beta chains were all read from a single sample in a study of shared clonotypes between healthy human individuals. Measured with immunoSEQ multiplex PCR; TCRdb has only the in-frame clones, and not every one. The sample records about 590,000 clones, about 95% being singletons. Cells designated naive CD8 were CD45RO-negative and were positively selected for CCR7, with terminally differentiated effector memory CD45RA+ cells excluded. Material for sequencing was naive CD8+ T cells sorted from blood. These receptor sequences come from a woman in her 30s in good health.

The chain combines TRBV13 with TRBJ2-7, with D perhaps TRBD2 (6 bases). This CDR3 is built from 17 residues. Germline V lookup: CDR1 PRHDT, CDR2 FYEKMQ (reference sequence). Between the trimmed V and J ends, which lost 0 bases and 0 bases, there was a span of 15 bases. CDR3 DNA sequence: TGTGCCAGCAGCTTAGGTCATTGGGCTAGCGACTCCTACGAGCAGTACTTC. Translation gives CASSLGHWASDSYEQYF.

V and J are TRBV7-8 and TRBJ2-6, with D tentatively TRBD1 (5 bases). The V gene's germline CDR1 is SGHVS and CDR2 FQNEAQ. This CDR3 comprises 18 residues. V was pared by 5 bases and J by 0 bases, with 17 bases between. Here the CDR3 reads CASSPLGQVSSGANVLTF. In nucleotides, the CDR3 is TGTGCCAGCAGCCCGCTGGGGCAGGTCAGCTCTGGGGCCAACGTCCTGACTTTC. Variable domain in full (rest from reference TRBV7-8 and TRBJ2-6): GAGVSQSPRYKVAKRGQDVALRCDPISGHVSLFWYQQALGQGPEFLTYFQNEAQLDKSGLPSDRFFAERPEGSVSTLKIQRTQQEDSAVYLCASSPLGQVSSGANVLTFGAGSRLTVL.

This clone was observed a single time. The gene calls are TRBV5-4 and TRBJ2-7, with D perhaps assigned TRBD1 or TRBD2 (5 bases each). The germline CDR1 and CDR2 sequences are SGHNT and YYREEE (reference sequence). The CDR3 runs to 14 residues. Trimming pared 3 bases from V and 1 base from J, leaving 11 bases between. The CDR3 DNA reads TGTGCCAGCAGCTCAAGGGACGGTTCCTACGAGCAGTACTTC. Amino acids: CASSSRDGSYEQYF.

The V call is TRBV6-5, the J call TRBJ1-1, with D maybe TRBD1 (5 bases). In germline, CDR1 is MNHEY, CDR2 SVGAGI. The CDR3 length is 13 residues. V lost 6 bases and J 4 bases, leaving 12 bases between the germline ends. The CDR3 reads CASSYVGATEAFF. The CDR3 nucleotides are TGTGCCAGCAGCTACGTAGGGGCCACTGAAGCTTTCTTT.

The V call is TRBV10-2, the J call TRBJ2-3, with 7 bases that match TRBD1. V trimming: 5 bases; J trimming: 1 base; junction bases outside the gene matches: 6. Germline values: CDR1 WSHSY, CDR2 SAAADI. The CDR3 totals 15 residues. CDR3 amino acids: CASSYSGGGTDTQYF. The CDR3, as DNA: TGCGCCAGCAGTTATTCAGGGGGTGGCACAGATACGCAGTATTTT.

The chain joins TRBV29-1 to TRBJ1-1; D is unclear. This CDR3 is 12 amino acids long. With 3 bases removed from V and 1 base from J, the gap between germline ends came to 6 bases. CDR1 and CDR2 (germline): SQVTM, ANQGSEA. CDR3 loop: CSVELGNTEAFF. CDR3 nucleotides: TGCAGCGTTGAGCTTGGGAACACTGAAGCTTTCTTT.